A selection of T cell receptor beta chains follows, all from one sample in a study of control samples from healthy donors and cancer patients. The data were produced by immunoSEQ multiplex PCR, yet TCRdb's version contains in-frame clones alone and is incomplete. Here the sample spans approximately 84,000 clones, roughly four fifths being singletons. Sequenced sample: blood. The receptor set was obtained from a woman in her sixties in good health. Both conserved end residues are part of each CDR3. D genes are given only for firm matches. Expanded clones are given a class, and other clones once, few, many or no size at all.

J gene,clone size,V gene,D gene,CDR3 protein,CDR3 DNA
TRBJ1-4,.,TRBV19,.,CATAPRVGMEKLFF,TGTGCCACCGCTCCTCGGGTGGGAATGGAAAAACTGTTTTTT
TRBJ2-5,.,TRBV7-9,TRBD2,CASSSTGTSGETQYF,TGTGCCAGCAGCTCTACCGGGACTAGCGGGGAGACCCAGTACTTC
TRBJ1-1,.,TRBV18,.,CASSPQLNTEAFF,TGTGCCAGCTCACCACAGTTGAACACTGAAGCTTTCTTT
TRBJ1-6,.,TRBV28,.,CASTLGTMGSPLHF,TGTGCCAGCACCCTGGGGACCATGGGATCACCCCTCCACTTT
TRBJ2-5,.,TRBV12-3/TRBV12-4,TRBD1,CASGDSKETQYF,TGTGCCAGCGGGGACAGCAAAGAGACCCAGTACTTC
TRBJ1-5,.,TRBV7-9,TRBD1,CASSVTGTGNQPQHF,TGTGCCAGCAGCGTAACCGGGACAGGGAATCAGCCCCAGCATTTT
TRBJ1-1,.,TRBV7-9,.,CASSLGQKKAFF,TGTGCCAGCAGCTTAGGACAGAAGAAAGCTTTCTTT
TRBJ1-5,.,TRBV6-2/TRBV6-3,.,CASSYSKVAQPQHF,TGTGCCAGCAGTTACTCTAAGGTTGCGCAGCCCCAGCATTTT
TRBJ1-3,.,TRBV11-2,.,CASSTSTGPGNTIYF,TGTGCCAGCAGCACCAGTACCGGGCCTGGAAACACCATATATTTT
TRBJ2-7,.,TRBV6-5,.,CASSSSRQDYEQYF,TGTGCCAGCAGTTCCTCAAGACAGGACTACGAGCAGTACTTC
TRBJ2-5,.,TRBV6-5,TRBD1,CASRLFDRAETQYF,TGTGCCAGCAGACTCTTCGACAGGGCAGAGACCCAGTACTTC
TRBJ1-2,.,TRBV6-5,.,CASSLAGLSNNYGYTF,TGTGCCAGCAGTTTGGCAGGGCTGTCGAATAACTATGGCTACACCTTC
TRBJ1-3,.,TRBV6-5,TRBD1,CASSTGTAFGNTIYF,TGTGCCAGCAGTACCGGGACAGCCTTCGGAAACACCATATATTTT
TRBJ2-3,.,TRBV5-4,.,CASSFGTDTQYF,TGTGCCAGCAGCTTCGGTACAGATACGCAGTATTTT
TRBJ1-3,.,TRBV5-5,.,CASLQEAGNTIYF,TGTGCCAGCCTCCAGGAGGCTGGAAACACCATATATTTT
TRBJ2-3,.,TRBV6-2/TRBV6-3,TRBD2,CASSWTSSTDTQYF,TGTGCCAGCAGTTGGACTAGTTCCACAGATACGCAGTATTTT
TRBJ2-5,once,TRBV7-2,.,CASSTRKTDSRSQETQYF,TGTGCCAGCAGCACTAGAAAAACGGACAGCAGATCCCAAGAGACCCAGTACTTC
TRBJ2-3,.,TRBV4-1,.,CASSQGQAQYF,TGCGCCAGCAGCCAGGGGCAGGCGCAGTATTTT
TRBJ2-3,.,TRBV6-5,.,CASSFPPGDTQYF,TGTGCCAGCAGTTTCCCCCCGGGAGATACGCAGTATTTT
TRBJ1-2,.,TRBV5-6,TRBD1,CASREVLTGADGYTF,TGTGCCAGCAGGGAGGTCCTGACAGGGGCGGATGGCTACACCTTC
TRBJ1-6,.,TRBV19,.,CASRWTGSSPLHF,TGTGCCAGTAGATGGACGGGGAGTTCACCCCTCCACTTT
TRBJ2-5,.,TRBV4-3,.,CASSQEAAGRETQYF,TGCGCCAGCAGCCAGGAAGCCGCGGGGCGGGAGACCCAGTACTTC
TRBJ2-5,.,TRBV3-1/TRBV3-2,TRBD2,CASSPQLAGARETQYF,TGTGCCAGCAGCCCCCAACTAGCGGGAGCGCGTGAGACCCAGTACTTC
TRBJ1-2,.,TRBV29-1,.,CSVQGLDGYTF,TGCAGCGTTCAGGGTCTCGATGGCTACACCTTC
TRBJ2-2,.,TRBV5-1,TRBD1,CASSLTGALTGELFF,TGCGCCAGCAGCCTGACAGGGGCTTTAACCGGGGAGCTGTTTTTT
TRBJ1-2,once,TRBV21-1,.,CASSNRGQLTLSGYTF,TGTGCCAGCAGCAATCGAGGCCAGCTCACCTTAAGCGGCTACACCTTC
TRBJ1-2,once,TRBV29-1,.,CSVESGTVTNYGYTF,TGCAGCGTTGAGTCAGGGACGGTGACTAACTATGGCTACACCTTC
TRBJ1-6,.,TRBV10-2,TRBD1,CASSEGIQGDHSPLHF,TGCGCCAGCAGTGAGGGAATACAGGGGGACCATTCACCCCTCCACTTT
TRBJ2-7,once,TRBV29-1,TRBD2,CSARGAGKSYEQYF,TGCAGCGCCCGAGGAGCGGGAAAGTCCTACGAGCAGTACTTC
TRBJ2-7,.,TRBV6-5,.,CASRASEQTYEQYF,TGTGCCAGCAGGGCTAGCGAACAGACCTACGAGCAGTACTTC
TRBJ2-3,.,TRBV2,TRBD2,CASSDRGGASDTQYF,TGTGCCAGCAGTGATCGGGGGGGCGCATCAGATACGCAGTATTTT
TRBJ2-7,few,TRBV7-8,TRBD2,CASSSGGGAGYEQYF,TGTGCCAGCAGCTCCGGCGGGGGGGCGGGCTACGAGCAGTACTTC